Included here is one TCR beta chain sequence, with context. Its antigen is currently unknown. The junction and the germline gene differ at one end; a read error may be behind it. These data come from a study of cytomegalovirus exposure and HLA in healthy donors. The CDR3 runs to 13 residues. Germline CDR1 and CDR2: SSHAT and FNYEAQ (reference sequence). The PCR ran on 60 Vbeta and 13 Jbeta primers. The repertoire was sequenced with immunoSEQ multiplex PCR; TCRdb's copy has only in-frame clones and lacks some. The table shows approximately 85,000 clones, with more than 75% occurring only once. General observations from the study: The study designated 150 or so TCR beta chains cytomegalovirus-associated.

The chain recombines TRBV7-7 with TRBJ2-1; the D gene is possibly TRBD2 (6 bases). This TCR was recovered from a woman in her 50s in good health and CMV-seropositive. Sequencing used PBMCs. CDR3 nucleotides: TGTGCTAGCAGCTTAGGGACTCGCAATGAGCAGTTCTTC. As protein: CASSLGTRNEQFF.